Given below is one T cell receptor (delta chain) in context. This likely traces to a read error, being one base from a far larger clone. This record belongs to a study of gamma-delta chains in newborns, infants, children. Study-level information: Microbial exposure reportedly drives polyclonal innate γδ T cell expansion after birth.

The ends were cut back, 0 bases at V and 2 bases at J, with 19 bases in the middle. The CDR3 sequence is 20 residues long. Germline V CDR1 and CDR2: GEAIGNYY, EKD. TCRdb ran CATT on the reads. This sample has under 1,500 delta-chain clones, with 2% to 2.5% found just once. The clonotype originates from a child in good health. J is TRDJ3 and V is TRDV2; either TRDD1 or TRDD3 may fit D (5 bases each). Since TCRdb gives no J gene, matching the DNA to germline was used here to assign it. Sequencing was done on a sample of blood. CDR3 amino acids: CACDTAEMIGGPWDTRQMFF. The CDR3 bases are TGTGCCTGTGACACCGCGGAAATGATAGGGGGCCCCTGGGACACCCGACAGATGTTTTTC.